This passage covers 27 T cell receptor beta chains from one sample sequenced in a study of cytomegalovirus exposure and HLA in healthy donors. PCR involved 60 Vbeta and 13 Jbeta primers. The protocol was immunoSEQ multiplex PCR, while the TCRdb copy is restricted to in-frame clones and leaves out a portion. Seen here are fewer than 120,000 clones, 76% observed once, and the top ten hold around an eighth. Sequencing used PBMCs. The receptors were sampled from a young man in good health and CMV-seropositive.

The chain combines TRBV30 with TRBJ2-5, with 10 bases matching TRBD1. Germline loops: CDR1 GTSNPN, CDR2 SVGIG (reference sequence). V lost 5 bases, J lost 7 bases, and 7 bases stayed unmatched. CDR3 size: 13 residues. CDR3 nucleotides: TGTGCCTGGGGGGACAGGGGAGGGGCGACCCAGTACTTC. Protein product: CAWGDRGGATQYF.

This chain connects TRBV7-8 to TRBJ2-1, with 12 bases that match TRBD2. Trimming cost V 2 bases and J 8 bases; bases outside gene matches: 10. CDR1 is SGHVS and CDR2 is FQNEAQ in the germline V gene. The length of the CDR3 is 17 residues. CDR3 bases: TGTGCCAGCAGCTTACCCCGATCTAGCGGGGGGGCCCATGAGCAGTTCTTC. Residues: CASSLPRSSGGAHEQFF.

V is TRBV14 and J is TRBJ2-5; D is perhaps TRBD1 (6 bases). The germline V gene encodes CDR1 SGHDN and CDR2 FVKESK. The CDR3 covers 15 residues. V was trimmed by 2 bases and J by 0 bases, leaving 10 bases between them. Written as DNA, the CDR3 is TGTGCCAGCAGCCAATTTGACAGGCACCAAGAGACCCAGTACTTC. This codes for CASSQFDRHQETQYF.

The chain couples TRBV6-1 to TRBJ2-5; TRBD1 agrees at 9 bases. The J call may be in error: the DNA end matches TRBJ2-7 better. Germline CDR1 is MNHNS and CDR2 is SASEGT. The CDR3 has 13 residues. The CDR3 here is CASNRQGAYEQYF. In DNA, the CDR3 is TGTGCCAGCAACCGACAGGGGGCCTACGAGCAGTACTTC.

The chain couples TRBV13 to TRBJ1-1; D remains unclear. The germline V gene encodes CDR1 PRHDT and CDR2 FYEKMQ (reference sequence). V lost 5 bases and J lost 1, with 8 bases in between. This CDR3 region has 13 residues. The chain's CDR3 is CASSPRENTEAFF. In DNA form, the CDR3 reads TGTGCCAGCAGCCCCCGCGAGAACACTGAAGCTTTCTTT.

The chain couples TRBV6-5 to TRBJ1-1; possible D gene TRBD1, 5 bases. This CDR3 spans 14 amino acids. Germline V gives CDR1 MNHEY, CDR2 SVGAGI. Between the trimmed V and J ends, which lost 5 bases and 10 bases, there was a span of 20 bases. The CDR3 bases are TGTGCCAGCAGTCACGGGGCCCGGGGGTGGGTAGCTTTCTTT. Amino acid sequence: CASSHGARGWVAFF.

This clone has a handful of counts. This chain connects TRBV30 to TRBJ1-1; D unresolved. Germline V gene sequence: CDR1 GTSNPN, CDR2 SVGIG (reference sequence). This CDR3 spans 14 amino acids. Trimming removed 2 bases from V and 5 bases from J, with 15 bases in between. CDR3 nucleotides: TGTGCCTGGAGTCTTACAGAAACTTCTACTGAAGCTTTCTTT. Translation gives CAWSLTETSTEAFF.

On this clone: The CDR3 end shows no conserved phenylalanine or tryptophan, and so a read error is likely. It is unclear where the CDR3 begins or ends on the DNA, so no DNA is shown, and the CDR3 is as TCRdb lists it. This rearrangement joins TRBV6-5 to TRBJ2-7; no DNA check was done on the table's D call, TRBD2. The CDR3 spans 14 amino acids, including both terminal residues. The V gene's germline CDR1 is MNHEY and CDR2 SVGAGI. CDR3 loop: CASSEIGGHPTEVR.

The V call is TRBV13, the J call TRBJ2-5; 7 bases fit TRBD1. The length of the CDR3 is 15 residues. Germline assignment: CDR1 PRHDT and CDR2 FYEKMQ (reference sequence). J was trimmed by 2 bases and V by 2 bases; bases with no gene match: 5. The chain's CDR3 is CASSLLPGQQETQYF. The CDR3 DNA reads as TGTGCCAGCAGCTTACTTCCGGGACAGCAAGAGACCCAGTACTTC. The entire variable domain, with the rest obtained from reference TRBV13 and TRBJ2-5, is as follows: AAGVIQSPRHLIKEKRETATLKCYPIPRHDTVYWYQQGPGQDPQFLISFYEKMQSDKGSIPDRFSAQQFSDYHSELNMSSLELGDSALYFCASSLLPGQQETQYFGPGTRLLVL.

The chain carries TRBV18 and TRBJ1-6; 10 bases map to TRBD1. The CDR3 consists of 18 residues. Trimming cost V 4 bases and J 1 base; bases outside gene matches: 7. CDR1 and CDR2 (germline): KGHSH, LQKENI. The CDR3 loop is CASSLRQGAGSYNSPLHF. The CDR3 region has the DNA TGTGCCAGCTCACTGCGACAGGGGGCAGGGTCCTATAATTCACCCCTCCACTTT. The whole variable domain, remainder taken from reference TRBV18 and TRBJ1-6, is NAGVMQNPRHLVRRRGQEARLRCSPMKGHSHVYWYRQLPEEGLKFMVYLQKENIIDESGMPKERFSAEFPKEGPSILRIQQVVRGDSAAYFCASSLRQGAGSYNSPLHFGNGTRLTVT.

V usage is TRBV13 and J usage is TRBJ2-7; 7 nucleotides agree with TRBD1. V gave up 4 bases and J gave up 2 bases; unmatched junction bases: 8. The CDR3 loop spans 15 amino acids. CDR1 PRHDT and CDR2 FYEKMQ come from the germline V gene (reference sequence). CDR3 amino acids: CASSWTGLPPYEQYF. CDR3 sequence (DNA): TGTGCCAGCAGCTGGACAGGTCTGCCCCCCTACGAGCAGTACTTC.

The chain recombines TRBV7-2 with TRBJ1-4; 11 bases are shared with TRBD1. J lost 7 bases, V lost 5 bases, and 3 bases had no gene match. The CDR3 contains 14 residues. Germline loops: CDR1 SGHTA, CDR2 FQGNSA. CDR3 DNA sequence: TGTGCCAGCAGCCCGGGACAGGGGGGTGAAAAACTGTTTTTT. Translation: CASSPGQGGEKLFF. Full variable domain (rest looked up from reference TRBV7-2 and TRBJ1-4): GAGVSQSPSNKVTEKGKDVELRCDPISGHTALYWYRQSLGQGLEFLIYFQGNSAPDKSGLPSDRFSAERTGGSVSTLTIQRTQQEDSAVYLCASSPGQGGEKLFFGSGTQLSVL.

The V gene is TRBV7-9, the J gene TRBJ1-2; D is undetermined. The length of the CDR3 is 14 residues. V gave up 4 bases and J gave up 4 bases, with 13 bases separating them. Germline CDR1 and CDR2: SEHNR and FQNEAQ (reference sequence). The CDR3 DNA sequence: TGTGCCAGCAGCTCTCGGGAGCGGCGCTATGGCTACACCTTC. The encoded protein is CASSSRERRYGYTF.

The chain has TRBV4-3 and TRBJ1-1, with D perhaps matching TRBD1 (6 bases). Germline assignment: CDR1 LGHNA and CDR2 YSLEER. The CDR3 is 15 residues long. The V end lost 1 base, the J end lost 2 bases, and 11 bases lay between the germline ends. Here the CDR3 DNA reads TGCGCCAGCAGCCAAGGAGGGGGAGTTAACACTGAAGCTTTCTTT. This encodes CASSQGGGVNTEAFF.

J is TRBJ2-1 and V is TRBV9; tentative D call: TRBD2 (7 bases). The CDR3 is 15 residues long. Germline V CDR1 and CDR2: SGDLS, YYNGEE. The V gene lost 3 bases and the J gene lost 1 base, with 11 bases spanning the gap. In nucleotides, the CDR3 is TGTGCCAGCAGCGAGGGGGGGATATCCTACAATGAGCAGTTCTTC. Its translation is CASSEGGISYNEQFF.

This chain connects TRBV28 to TRBJ2-3; D is unresolved. The CDR3 runs 15 residues. The germline V and J ends were trimmed by 10 bases and 1 base, with 18 bases remaining between them. CDR1 and CDR2 from the germline V gene are MDHEN and SYDVKM. The CDR3 DNA reads as TGTGCCACCGTCGTCCCATTGACTGGCACAGATACGCAGTATTTT. This encodes CATVVPLTGTDTQYF.

The CDR3 reads CASSFQRGNEQYF. The CDR3 DNA follows: TGTGCCAGCAGTTTCCAGCGGGGCAACGAGCAGTACTTC. The rearrangement joins TRBV27 to TRBJ2-7; 7 nucleotides match TRBD2. This CDR3 has 13 residues. Germline-derived CDR1 and CDR2 are MNHEY and SMNVEV (reference sequence). V shed 3 bases and J 5 bases; nucleotides not matched to a gene: 4.

The chain uses TRBV6-1 and TRBJ2-4; 7 nucleotides agree with TRBD2. Germline trimming cut 4 bases from V and 7 bases from J; bases unmatched to any gene: 7. Germline V CDR1 and CDR2: MNHNS, SASEGT. The CDR3 loop spans 14 amino acids. The CDR3 here is CASSVRGSGNIQYF. The CDR3 region has the DNA TGTGCCAGCAGTGTGCGGGGGAGTGGGAACATTCAGTACTTC.

The chain uses TRBV5-1 and TRBJ1-4; D might be TRBD1 (5 bases). The CDR3 extends over 16 amino acids. V was shortened by 3 bases and J by 7 bases, with 19 bases between the two germline ends. The germline CDR1 and CDR2 sequences are SGHRS and YFSETQ. The DNA of the CDR3 is TGCGCCAGCAGCTCCCGCGACAGCATCGATAGTGAAAAACTGTTTTTT. As protein: CASSSRDSIDSEKLFF.

This chain links TRBV5-4 with TRBJ2-3, with 11 bases fitting TRBD2. Trimming took 4 bases from V and 6 from J; bases not matched to a gene: 7. Germline CDR1 SGHNT, CDR2 YYREEE (reference sequence). This CDR3 has 15 residues. The CDR3 region is CASSALAGGQDTQYF. CDR3 nucleotides: TGTGCCAGCAGCGCCTTAGCGGGGGGGCAGGATACGCAGTATTTT. Based on the CDR3 plus reference TRBV5-4 and TRBJ2-3, the full variable domain is ETGVTQSPTHLIKTRGQQVTLRCSSQSGHNTVSWYQQALGQGPQFIFQYYREEENGRGNFPPRFSGLQFPNYSSELNVNALELDDSALYLCASSALAGGQDTQYFGPGTRLTVL.

This chain connects TRBV6-6 to TRBJ2-3; 8 bases line up with TRBD2. This CDR3 is 16 amino acids long. The V segment lost 4 bases and the J segment 13 bases; nucleotides outside the gene matches: 19. Germline loops: CDR1 MNHNY, CDR2 SVGAGI (reference sequence). CDR3 in amino acids: CASSSTGTTGGTAEYF. CDR3 nucleotides: TGTGCCAGCAGTTCTACCGGGACAACGGGGGGGACTGCTGAGTATTTT.

The chain joins TRBV5-6 to TRBJ2-3; TRBD1 aligns across 8 bases. Germline CDR1 is SGHDT and CDR2 is YYEEEE. Unmatched junction bases numbered 3, after V lost 1 base and J lost 5 bases. The CDR3 spans 14 residues. The CDR3 loop reads CASSLYRGRDTQYF. CDR3 bases: TGTGCCAGCAGCTTGTACAGGGGGAGAGATACGCAGTATTTT. Together with reference TRBV5-6 and TRBJ2-3, the CDR3 gives the full variable domain: DAGVTQSPTHLIKTRGQQVTLRCSPKSGHDTVSWYQQALGQGPQFIFQYYEEEERQRGNFPDRFSGHQFPNYSSELNVNALLLGDSALYLCASSLYRGRDTQYFGPGTRLTVL.

The CDR3 loop is CASRRQGSPIMNTEAFF. In nucleotides, the CDR3 is TGTGCCAGCAGACGACAGGGTAGCCCTATCATGAACACTGAAGCTTTCTTT. The chain recombines TRBV2 with TRBJ1-1; 7 bases fit TRBD1. The germline gives CDR1 SNHLY, CDR2 FYNNEI. The CDR3 totals 17 residues. V was pared by 6 bases and J by 0 bases, with 13 bases of the junction left unmatched. The whole variable domain, filled in from reference TRBV2 and TRBJ1-1, reads EPEVTQTPSHQVTQMGQEVILRCVPISNHLYFYWYRQILGQKVEFLVSFYNNEISEKSEIFDDQFSVERPDGSNFTLKIRSTKLEDSAMYFCASRRQGSPIMNTEAFFGQGTRLTVV.

This clone was picked up one time. This chain uses TRBV7-2 with TRBJ2-7, with D hard to call. The CDR3 covers 13 residues. V shed 5 bases and J shed 6 bases, with 14 bases lying between them. Looked up from germline, CDR1 is SGHTA and CDR2 is FQGNSA. The CDR3 sequence is CASSLDGPLEQYF. CDR3 coding DNA: TGTGCCAGCAGCCTCGATGGCCCCCTCGAGCAGTACTTC.

J is TRBJ2-3 and V is TRBV5-1; TRBD1 is a possible D gene (6 bases). The CDR3 totals 14 residues. The germline CDR1 and CDR2 sequences are SGHRS and YFSETQ. V was cut by 3 bases and J by 2 bases, with 10 bases left in between. The CDR3 loop reads CASSSGTSTDTQYF. The CDR3 DNA sequence: TGCGCCAGCAGCTCCGGGACATCCACAGATACGCAGTATTTT.

The chain combines TRBV5-1 with TRBJ1-1; the D gene is possibly TRBD1 (6 bases). V lost 4 bases and J 2 bases, leaving 15 bases between the germline ends. CDR1 is SGHRS and CDR2 is YFSETQ in the germline V gene. The CDR3 extends over 15 amino acids. The CDR3 nucleotides read TGCGCCAGCAGCCCCAGCGGACAGAAAAACACTGAAGCTTTCTTT. Protein product: CASSPSGQKNTEAFF.

The chain joins TRBV9 to TRBJ2-2; 7 bases are a match to TRBD2. The CDR3 sequence is 14 residues long. The J segment lost 1 base and the V segment lost 7 bases, leaving 4 bases of the junction unmatched. Germline CDR1 SGDLS, CDR2 YYNGEE. The CDR3 coding sequence is TGTGCCAGCGAGCCTAGCGGGAACACCGGGGAGCTGTTTTTT. Amino acids: CASEPSGNTGELFF.